Listed below are T cell receptor beta chains from one sample, sequenced in a study of cytomegalovirus exposure and HLA in healthy donors. Profiled with immunoSEQ multiplex PCR; TCRdb holds only in-frame clones, not every one. Of about 130,000 clones in the sample, roughly 77% are singletons; the top ten hold 5% to 7%. The specimen sequenced was PBMCs. Receptors originate from a woman aged 35 to 49 in good health and CMV-seropositive. Both conserved end residues are part of each CDR3. A D gene is named only where the DNA matches it firmly. Part of the rows lack a size; the others show once, few, many or a class for expanded clones.

CDR3 protein	CDR3 DNA	D gene	clone size	V gene	J gene
CASSRDRSSYEQYF	TGTGCCAGCTCACGGGACAGGAGCTCCTACGAGCAGTACTTC	TRBD1	-	TRBV18	TRBJ2-7
CSVAGGSSYEQYF	TGCAGCGTTGCAGGGGGAAGCTCCTACGAGCAGTACTTC	TRBD1	few	TRBV29-1	TRBJ2-7
CASSLTGQSSYNSPLHF	TGTGCCAGCAGCTTGACAGGTCAGAGCTCCTATAATTCACCCCTCCACTTT	-	-	TRBV11-2	TRBJ1-6
CASSETGTGIYGYTF	TGTGCCAGTAGTGAAACCGGGACAGGGATCTATGGCTACACCTTC	TRBD1	-	TRBV19	TRBJ1-2
CASISPGRYNEQFF	TGTGCCAGCATAAGTCCCGGGAGGTACAATGAGCAGTTCTTC	TRBD2	-	TRBV28	TRBJ2-1
CASSRTSGTGVAYEQYF	TGTGCCAGCAGCCGGACTAGCGGGACGGGTGTTGCCTACGAGCAGTACTTC	TRBD2	-	TRBV11-1	TRBJ2-7
CASSPRASGGALDEQYF	TGTGCCAGCAGCCCCCGCGCGAGCGGGGGGGCCCTGGACGAGCAGTACTTC	TRBD2	-	TRBV5-4	TRBJ2-7
CASRNNGRNTEAFF	TGTGCCAGCAGAAATAACGGGAGGAACACTGAAGCTTTCTTT	-	-	TRBV6-5	TRBJ1-1
CASSNYGTPYEQYF	TGCGCCAGCAGCAATTACGGGACACCCTACGAGCAGTACTTC	-	-	TRBV5-1	TRBJ2-7
CASSLAGVQETQYF	TGTGCCAGTAGTTTAGCGGGAGTTCAAGAGACCCAGTACTTC	TRBD2	-	TRBV19	TRBJ2-5
CASSFKGQGIGELFF	TGTGCCAGCAGTTTTAAAGGACAGGGGATCGGGGAGCTGTTTTTT	TRBD1	few	TRBV28	TRBJ2-2
CASSLAWTGNTEAFF	TGTGCCAGCAGCTTAGCCTGGACAGGGAACACTGAAGCTTTCTTT	TRBD1	-	TRBV7-9	TRBJ1-1
CASTLGQGFSYEQYF	TGTGCCAGCACCCTCGGACAGGGCTTCTCCTACGAGCAGTACTTC	TRBD1	-	TRBV28	TRBJ2-7
CASSLLGGGGTDTQYF	TGTGCCAGCAGCCTCCTCGGGGGGGGAGGCACAGATACGCAGTATTTT	TRBD2	few	TRBV4-2	TRBJ2-3
CASSPTFGGGYQPQHF	TGCGCCAGCAGCCCAACGTTTGGGGGGGGATATCAGCCCCAGCATTTT	-	-	TRBV5-1	TRBJ1-5
CASSSRDGGNYGYTF	TGTGCCAGCAGCTCCAGGGACGGGGGGAACTATGGCTACACCTTC	-	-	TRBV5-4	TRBJ1-2
CASSQRLAGIHEQYF	TGTGCCAGCAGCCAAAGGCTAGCGGGAATCCACGAGCAGTACTTC	TRBD2	-	TRBV4-2	TRBJ2-7
CASSIPGRGTGELFF	TGTGCCAGTAGTATCCCCGGGAGGGGCACCGGGGAGCTGTTTTTT	TRBD2	-	TRBV19	TRBJ2-2
CASRLAGAGIEQFF	TGTGCCAGCAGGTTAGCGGGAGCGGGCATTGAGCAGTTCTTC	TRBD2	once	TRBV28	TRBJ2-1
CASAGTGDTGELFF	TGTGCCAGCGCCGGGACAGGGGACACCGGGGAGCTGTTTTTT	TRBD1	-	TRBV2	TRBJ2-2
CASSYSSGQSTDTQYF	TGTGCCAGCAGTTATTCGTCGGGACAGAGCACAGATACGCAGTATTTT	TRBD1	-	TRBV6-9	TRBJ2-3
CASSVATGSSYNEQFF	TGTGCCAGCAGTGTAGCAACAGGGAGCTCCTACAATGAGCAGTTCTTC	-	-	TRBV6-1	TRBJ2-1
CASRSRGVMSSGANVLTF	TGTGCCAGCAGATCGCGGGGTGTTATGAGCTCTGGGGCCAACGTCCTGACTTTC	-	-	TRBV5-4	TRBJ2-6
CASSSTPGTGGEQYF	TGTGCCAGCAGCTCCACTCCCGGGACAGGGGGCGAGCAGTACTTC	TRBD1	-	TRBV11-2	TRBJ2-7
CASSQKLTSGANVQTF	TGTGCCAGCAGCCAAAAATTGACCTCTGGGGCCAACGTCCAGACTTTC	-	-	TRBV4-2	TRBJ2-6
CASSTGTGGLEQYF	TGCGCCAGCAGCACGGGGACAGGGGGCCTCGAGCAGTACTTC	TRBD1	-	TRBV5-1	TRBJ2-7
CAWRGGTGTSNSPLHF	TGTGCCTGGAGGGGGGGGACAGGGACCTCCAATTCACCCCTCCACTTT	TRBD1	-	TRBV30	TRBJ1-6